Listed here are 5 T cell receptor beta chains from one sample, sequenced in a study of shared clonotypes between healthy human individuals. Selected positively for CCR7 and CD45RO-negative, naive CD8 cells excluded terminally differentiated effector memory CD45RA+ cells. Measured with immunoSEQ multiplex PCR; TCRdb has only the in-frame clones, and not every one. The table has more than 2 million clones, just under 95% seen once. Sequenced sample: naive CD8+ T cells sorted from blood. Source of these receptors: a man between 18 and 35 years old in good health.

This chain links TRBV30 with TRBJ2-7; 7 positions agree with TRBD1. V shed 5 bases and J 2 bases; nucleotides not matched to a gene: 6. The CDR3 is 13 amino acids. From germline, CDR1 is GTSNPN and CDR2 SVGIG (reference sequence). This chain's CDR3 is CAWEPTGAYEQYF. The CDR3 DNA reads as TGTGCCTGGGAACCAACAGGGGCCTACGAGCAGTACTTC.

The chain links TRBV6-5 to TRBJ2-1; TRBD1 aligns across 10 bases. The ends lost 5 bases at V and 5 bases at J; junction bases unmatched: 3. Per the germline V gene, CDR1 is MNHEY and CDR2 is SVGAGI. This CDR3 is 14 amino acids long. The CDR3 region is CASSPGTGDNEQFF. CDR3 nucleotide sequence: TGTGCCAGCAGTCCCGGGACAGGGGACAATGAGCAGTTCTTC.

The chain carries TRBV6-6 and TRBJ1-1; D not certain. The germline CDR1 and CDR2 sequences are MNHNY and SVGAGI (reference sequence). The CDR3 covers 14 residues. The germline V and J ends were trimmed by 6 bases and 0 bases, with 11 bases remaining between them. In DNA form, the CDR3 reads TGTGCCAGCAGCAAAATAGACATGAACACTGAAGCTTTCTTT. This codes for CASSKIDMNTEAFF.

This chain connects TRBV19 to TRBJ2-1, with TRBD2 matching over 14 bases. Trimming at V came to 5 bases and at J to 2 bases, leaving 8 bases not matched to a gene. Germline V gene data show CDR1 as LNHDA and CDR2 as SQIVND (reference sequence). This CDR3 has 18 amino acids. This CDR3 is CASSPGTSGGGTYNEQFF. The DNA of the CDR3 is TGTGCCAGTAGTCCAGGGACTAGCGGGGGAGGAACCTACAATGAGCAGTTCTTC.

The J gene is TRBJ1-4, the V gene TRBV1; the table calls TRBD1, which could not be checked here. TRBV1 is shown as a pseudogene. The CDR3 consists of 16 residues. CDR3 residues: CTSSQGQGATNEKLFF. CDR3 in DNA: TGCACCAGCAGCCAAGGACAGGGGGCAACTAATGAAAAACTGTTTTTT.